The entry that follows covers one T cell receptor beta chain sequence. Genes and germline come from the mouse. Coverage ceases 1 residue before the CDR3 finishes, and the germline J gene fills in the end. This CDR3 is also generated by other DNA sequences in the sample. Time point here: mouse harvest day 7 after allogeneic transplant. Each mouse received 10^7 T-cell-depleted marrow cells plus 10^6 splenic CD5+ T cells by tail vein. The record originates from a study of tissue T cells after allogeneic stem cell transplantation. The method was immunoSEQ multiplex PCR; TCRdb's version includes in-frame clones alone and lacks a portion of them. Counted here are approximately 4,200 clones, approximately 51% occurring once; the ten biggest clones make up 10%. CDR1 is KGHPV and CDR2 is FQNQEV in the germline V gene (reference sequence). V lost 2 bases and J 0 bases, leaving 5 bases between the germline ends. This CDR3 is built from 14 residues.

The genes are TRBV26 and TRBJ1-3, with unresolved D. Material: lymph node tissue. The sequence came from a female BALB/c mouse given C57BL/6 T cells with graft-versus-host disease after an allogeneic hematopoietic cell transplant. CDR3 DNA, as far as it was read: TGTGCCAGCAGTCTGGGCAATTCTGGAAATACGCTCTAT. This gives the protein CASSLGNSGNTLY. The complete CDR3 sequence is CASSLGNSGNTLYF.